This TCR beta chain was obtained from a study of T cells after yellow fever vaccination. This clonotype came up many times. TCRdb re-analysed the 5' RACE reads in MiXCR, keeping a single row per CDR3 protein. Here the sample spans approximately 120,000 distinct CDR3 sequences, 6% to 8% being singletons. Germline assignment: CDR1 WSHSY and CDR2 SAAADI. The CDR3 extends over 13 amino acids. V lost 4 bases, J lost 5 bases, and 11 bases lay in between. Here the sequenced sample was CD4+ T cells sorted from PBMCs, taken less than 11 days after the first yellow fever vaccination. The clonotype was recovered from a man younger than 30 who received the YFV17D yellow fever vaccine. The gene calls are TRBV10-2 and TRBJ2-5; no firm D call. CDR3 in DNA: TGCGCCAGCAGTGGAGTGGCGATGGAGACCCAGTACTTC. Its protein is CASSGVAMETQYF.